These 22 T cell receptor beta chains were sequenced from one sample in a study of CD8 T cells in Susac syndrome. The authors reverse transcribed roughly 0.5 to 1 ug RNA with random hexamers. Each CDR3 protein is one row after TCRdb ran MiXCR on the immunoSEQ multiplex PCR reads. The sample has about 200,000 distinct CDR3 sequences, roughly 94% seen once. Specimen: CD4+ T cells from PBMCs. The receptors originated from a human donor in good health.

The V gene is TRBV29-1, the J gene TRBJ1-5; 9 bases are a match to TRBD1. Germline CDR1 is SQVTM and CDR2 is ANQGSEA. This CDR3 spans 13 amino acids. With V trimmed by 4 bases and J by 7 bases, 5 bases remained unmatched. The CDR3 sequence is CSVGDRAGQPQHF. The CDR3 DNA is TGCAGCGTTGGGGACAGGGCAGGGCAGCCCCAGCATTTT. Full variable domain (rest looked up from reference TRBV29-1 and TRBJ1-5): SAVISQKPSRDICQRGTSLTIQCQVDSQVTMMFWYRQQPGQSLTLIATANQGSEATYESGFVIDKFPISRPNLTFSTLTVSNMSPEDSSIYLCSVGDRAGQPQHFGDGTRLSIL.

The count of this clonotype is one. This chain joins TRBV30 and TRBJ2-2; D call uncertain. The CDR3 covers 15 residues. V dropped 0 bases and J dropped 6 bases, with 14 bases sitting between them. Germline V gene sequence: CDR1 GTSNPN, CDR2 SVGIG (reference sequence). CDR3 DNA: TGTGCCTGGAGTGTGATACCACGAGACCCCGGGGAGCTGTTTTTT. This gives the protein CAWSVIPRDPGELFF.

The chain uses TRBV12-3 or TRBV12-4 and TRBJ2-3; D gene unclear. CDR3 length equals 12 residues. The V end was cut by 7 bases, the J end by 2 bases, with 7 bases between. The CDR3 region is CASTGNTDTQYF. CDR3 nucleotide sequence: TGTGCCAGCACCGGAAACACAGATACGCAGTATTTT.

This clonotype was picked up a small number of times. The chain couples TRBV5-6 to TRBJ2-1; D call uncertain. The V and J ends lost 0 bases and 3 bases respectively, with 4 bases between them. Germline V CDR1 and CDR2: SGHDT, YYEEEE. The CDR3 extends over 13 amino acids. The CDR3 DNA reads TGTGCCAGCAGCTTGGCCCTCTACAATGAGCAGTTCTTC. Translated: CASSLALYNEQFF.

CDR3 bases: TGTGCCAGCAGTGCCCTCCGGCGAGAGCAGTTCTTC. This translates into CASSALRREQFF. The chain carries TRBV28 and TRBJ2-1; no clear D. The CDR3 sequence is 12 residues long. Germline V gene lookup returns CDR1 MDHEN and CDR2 SYDVKM. Between the trimmed V and J ends, which lost 5 bases and 10 bases, there was a span of 12 bases.

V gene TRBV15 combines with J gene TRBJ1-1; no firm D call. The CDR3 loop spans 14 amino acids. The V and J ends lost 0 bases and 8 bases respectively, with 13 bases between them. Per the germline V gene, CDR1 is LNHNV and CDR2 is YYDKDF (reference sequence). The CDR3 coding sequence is TGTGCCACCAGCAGAGAAACTCAGGTTAGAGAAGCTTTCTTT. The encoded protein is CATSRETQVREAFF.

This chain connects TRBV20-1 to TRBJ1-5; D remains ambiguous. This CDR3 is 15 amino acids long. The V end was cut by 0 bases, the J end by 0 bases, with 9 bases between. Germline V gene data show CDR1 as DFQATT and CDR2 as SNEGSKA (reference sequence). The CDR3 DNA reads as TGCAGTGCTAGAGATCGTTTGTATAGCAATCAGCCCCAGCATTTT. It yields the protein CSARDRLYSNQPQHF.

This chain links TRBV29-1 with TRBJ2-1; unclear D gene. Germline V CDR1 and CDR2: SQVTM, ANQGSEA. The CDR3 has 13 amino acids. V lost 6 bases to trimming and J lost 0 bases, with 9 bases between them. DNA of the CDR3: TGCAGCGTACGTAAGGGCTCCTACAATGAGCAGTTCTTC. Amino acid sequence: CSVRKGSYNEQFF.

CDR3 bases: TGTGCCATCAGTGAGTCAAACAGGGAGATGACTGAAGCTTTCTTT. It encodes CAISESNREMTEAFF. The chain couples TRBV10-3 to TRBJ1-1; weak D call: TRBD1 (6 bases). The germline V and J ends were trimmed by 0 bases and 5 bases, with 13 bases remaining between them. This CDR3 spans 15 amino acids. Germline CDR1 is ENHRY and CDR2 is SYGVKD.

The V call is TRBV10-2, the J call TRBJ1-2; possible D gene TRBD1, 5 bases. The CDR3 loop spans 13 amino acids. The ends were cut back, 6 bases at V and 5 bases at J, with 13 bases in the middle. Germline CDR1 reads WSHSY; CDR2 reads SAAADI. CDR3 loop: CASSGTLGYGYTF. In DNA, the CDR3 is TGCGCCAGCAGCGGGACCCTGGGGTATGGCTACACCTTC.

CDR3 residues: CASSFGDTLGTQYF. CDR3 bases: TGTGCCAGCAGCTTTGGGGACACCCTAGGGACCCAGTACTTC. The chain recombines TRBV7-3 with TRBJ2-5; D is perhaps TRBD1 (6 bases). CDR1 and CDR2 (germline): SGHTA, FQGTGA. Trimming left V 3 bases short and J 7 bases short, with 15 bases between. The CDR3 is 14 residues long.

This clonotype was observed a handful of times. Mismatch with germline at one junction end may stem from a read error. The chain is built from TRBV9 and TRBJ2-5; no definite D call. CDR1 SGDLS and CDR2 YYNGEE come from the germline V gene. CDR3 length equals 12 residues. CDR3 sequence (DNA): TGTGCCAGCAGTTCCCTCCAAGAGACCCAGTACTTT. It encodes CASSSLQETQYF.

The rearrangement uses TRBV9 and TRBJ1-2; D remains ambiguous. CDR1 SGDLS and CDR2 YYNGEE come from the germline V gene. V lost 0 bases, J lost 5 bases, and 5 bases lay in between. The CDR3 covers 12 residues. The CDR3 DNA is TGTGCCAGCAGCGTAGCTACGTATGGCTACACCTTC. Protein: CASSVATYGYTF.

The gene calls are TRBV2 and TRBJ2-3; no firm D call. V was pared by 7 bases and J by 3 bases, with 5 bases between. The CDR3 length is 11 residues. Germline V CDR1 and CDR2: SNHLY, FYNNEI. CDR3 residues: CASMLTDTQYF. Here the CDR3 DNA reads TGTGCCAGCATGCTTACAGATACGCAGTATTTT.

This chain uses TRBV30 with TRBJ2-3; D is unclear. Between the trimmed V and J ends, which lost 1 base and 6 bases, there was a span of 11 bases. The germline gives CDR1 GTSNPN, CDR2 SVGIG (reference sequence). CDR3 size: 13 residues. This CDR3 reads CAWSEVLGDTQYF. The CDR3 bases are TGTGCCTGGAGTGAAGTTCTAGGGGATACGCAGTATTTT.

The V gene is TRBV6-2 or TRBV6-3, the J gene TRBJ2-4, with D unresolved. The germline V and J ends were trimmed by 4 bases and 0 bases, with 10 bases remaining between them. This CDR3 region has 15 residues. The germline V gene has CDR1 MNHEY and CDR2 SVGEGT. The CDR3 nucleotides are TGTGCCAGCAGTTTCCGGTCCCTAGCCAAAAACATTCAGTACTTC. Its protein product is CASSFRSLAKNIQYF.

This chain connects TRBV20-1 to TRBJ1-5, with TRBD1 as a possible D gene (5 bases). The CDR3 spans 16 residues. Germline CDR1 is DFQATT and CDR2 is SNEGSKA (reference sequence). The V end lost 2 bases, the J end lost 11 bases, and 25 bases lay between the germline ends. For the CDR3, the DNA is TGCAGTGCTAGATCTTCCATGGGCAGGGTAGGGTGGTCCCAGCATTTT. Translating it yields CSARSSMGRVGWSQHF.

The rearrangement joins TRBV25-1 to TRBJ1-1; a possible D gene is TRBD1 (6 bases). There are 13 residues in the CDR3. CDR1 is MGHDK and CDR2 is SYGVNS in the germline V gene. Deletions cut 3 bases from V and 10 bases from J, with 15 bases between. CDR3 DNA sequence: TGTGCCAGCAGTGAGACAGGCCCCCGTACAGCTTTCTTT. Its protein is CASSETGPRTAFF.

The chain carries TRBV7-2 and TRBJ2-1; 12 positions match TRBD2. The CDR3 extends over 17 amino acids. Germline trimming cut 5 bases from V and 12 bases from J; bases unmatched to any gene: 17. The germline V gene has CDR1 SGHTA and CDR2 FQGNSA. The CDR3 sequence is CASSPSTTASGRGGQFF. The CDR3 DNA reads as TGTGCCAGCAGCCCCTCCACCACGGCTAGCGGGAGGGGAGGGCAGTTCTTC. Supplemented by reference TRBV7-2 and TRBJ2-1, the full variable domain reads GAGVSQSPSNKVTEKGKDVELRCDPISGHTALYWYRQSLGQGLEFLIYFQGNSAPDKSGLPSDRFSAERTGGSVSTLTIQRTQQEDSAVYLCASSPSTTASGRGGQFFGPGTRLTVL.

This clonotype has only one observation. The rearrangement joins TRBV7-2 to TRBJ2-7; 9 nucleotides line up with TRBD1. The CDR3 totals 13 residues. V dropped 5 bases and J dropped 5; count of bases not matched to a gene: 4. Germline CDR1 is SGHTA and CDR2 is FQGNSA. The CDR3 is CASSRDREDEQYF. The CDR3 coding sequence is TGTGCCAGCAGCCGGGACAGGGAAGACGAGCAGTACTTC.

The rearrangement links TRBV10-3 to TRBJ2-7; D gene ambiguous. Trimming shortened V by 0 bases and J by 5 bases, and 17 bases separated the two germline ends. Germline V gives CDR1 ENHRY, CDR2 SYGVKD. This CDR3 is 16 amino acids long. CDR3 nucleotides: TGTGCCATCAGTGAGTCGATCACCCCGGGTGGCGACGAGCAGTACTTC. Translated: CAISESITPGGDEQYF.

The CDR3 loop is CSVGRGGEDTQYF. For the CDR3, the DNA is TGCAGCGTTGGGCGGGGGGGCGAAGATACGCAGTATTTT. The V call is TRBV29-1, the J call TRBJ2-3, with 9 nucleotides matching TRBD2. The CDR3 is made up of 13 amino acids. Germline lookup yields CDR1 SQVTM and CDR2 ANQGSEA. V shed 4 bases, J shed 5 bases, and the junction held 4 bases outside the gene matches.